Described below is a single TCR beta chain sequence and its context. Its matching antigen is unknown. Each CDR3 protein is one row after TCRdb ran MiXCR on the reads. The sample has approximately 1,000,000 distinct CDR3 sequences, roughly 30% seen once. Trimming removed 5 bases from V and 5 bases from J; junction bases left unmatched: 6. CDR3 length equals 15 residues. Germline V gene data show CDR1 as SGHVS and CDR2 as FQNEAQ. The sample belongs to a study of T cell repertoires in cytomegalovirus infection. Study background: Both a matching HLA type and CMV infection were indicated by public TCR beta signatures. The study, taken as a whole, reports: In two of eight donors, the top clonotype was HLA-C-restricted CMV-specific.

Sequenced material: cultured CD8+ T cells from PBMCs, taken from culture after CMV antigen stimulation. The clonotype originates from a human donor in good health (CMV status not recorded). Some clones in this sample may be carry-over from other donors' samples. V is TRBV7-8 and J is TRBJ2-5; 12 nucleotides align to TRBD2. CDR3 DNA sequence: TGTGCCAGCAGCCGACTAGCGGGGGTTCGGGAGACCCAGTACTTC. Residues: CASSRLAGVRETQYF. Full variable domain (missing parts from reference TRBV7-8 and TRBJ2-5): GAGVSQSPRYKVAKRGQDVALRCDPISGHVSLFWYQQALGQGPEFLTYFQNEAQLDKSGLPSDRFFAERPEGSVSTLKIQRTQQEDSAVYLCASSRLAGVRETQYFGPGTRLLVL.